These 4 T cell receptor beta chains were all obtained from the same sample, sequenced in a study of blood T cell repertoires in COVID-19. Repertoires were generated with immunoSEQ multiplex PCR, while TCRdb's copy carries only in-frame clones and drops some. The sample has about 24,000 clones; about nine tenths are singletons. The specimen was peripheral blood. The source is a man between 45 and 60 years old with active COVID-19.

V and J are TRBV9 and TRBJ2-2; the match to TRBD2 covers 8 bases. The CDR3 spans 13 residues. Germline CDR1 and CDR2: SGDLS and YYNGEE. Losses at the gene ends were 9 bases for V and 3 bases for J; bases not matched to a gene: 4. CDR3 sequence (DNA): TGTGCCACAACTAGCGGTTACACCGGGGAGCTGTTTTTT. It codes for CATTSGYTGELFF.

On this clone: This specimen includes other DNA sequences encoding the same CDR3. The chain is built from TRBV6-5 and TRBJ1-1; a weak D match, TRBD1 (6 bases). The CDR3 extends over 13 amino acids. The ends were cut back, 2 bases at V and 5 bases at J, with 9 bases in the middle. Germline CDR1 is MNHEY and CDR2 is SVGAGI. In nucleotides, the CDR3 is TGTGCCAGCAGTTACAGGCAGGGGACTGAAGCTTTCTTT. This translates into CASSYRQGTEAFF.

This clone was seen more than once but under ten times. The chain carries TRBV29-1 and TRBJ1-6; the match to TRBD1 covers 7 bases. Germline V lookup: CDR1 SQVTM, CDR2 ANQGSEA. The trim removed 3 bases at V and 7 bases at J, leaving 9 bases unmatched. The CDR3 length is 15 residues. For the CDR3, the DNA is TGCAGCGTTGATATCCCCACAGGGGAGAATTCACCCCTCCACTTT. Amino acid sequence: CSVDIPTGENSPLHF.

The chain recombines TRBV5-1 with TRBJ1-1; TRBD1 is a possible D gene (5 bases). The length of the CDR3 is 17 residues. V was trimmed by 0 bases and J by 6 bases, leaving 21 bases between them. Looked up from germline, CDR1 is SGHRS and CDR2 is YFSETQ. CDR3: CASSLEGQGLRLPEAFF. DNA for the CDR3: TGCGCCAGCAGCTTGGAGGGCCAGGGTCTTCGATTACCTGAAGCTTTCTTT.